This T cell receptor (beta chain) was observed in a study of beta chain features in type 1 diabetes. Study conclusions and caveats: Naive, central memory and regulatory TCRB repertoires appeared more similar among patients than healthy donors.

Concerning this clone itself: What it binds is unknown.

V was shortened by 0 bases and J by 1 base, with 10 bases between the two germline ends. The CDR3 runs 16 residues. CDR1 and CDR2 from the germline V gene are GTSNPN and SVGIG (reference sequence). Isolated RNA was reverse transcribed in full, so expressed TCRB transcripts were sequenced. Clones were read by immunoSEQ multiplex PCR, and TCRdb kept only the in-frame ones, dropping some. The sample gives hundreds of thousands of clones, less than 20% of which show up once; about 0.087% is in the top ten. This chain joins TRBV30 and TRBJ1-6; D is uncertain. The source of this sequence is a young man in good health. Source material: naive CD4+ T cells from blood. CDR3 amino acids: CAWSVGQASYNSPLHF. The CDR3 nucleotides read TGTGCCTGGAGTGTGGGTCAGGCGTCCTATAATTCACCCCTCCACTTT.